This T cell receptor (beta chain) was captured by sequencing in a study of cytomegalovirus exposure and HLA in healthy donors. As for the study in general: A later analysis reported the 120 or so validation repertoires used the same platform as the roughly 670 first-cohort repertoires.

Trimming left V 5 bases short and J 0 bases short, with 19 bases between. In germline, CDR1 is SGHVS, CDR2 FQNEAQ. The CDR3 runs to 18 residues. About this clone: Its antigen is not known.

Assay: immunoSEQ multiplex PCR; the TCRdb copy retains only in-frame clones and omits some. The table lists some 290,000 clones, approximately 88% of them singletons. Points from the study as a whole: There were a few CMV-associated chains whose specificity for CMV antigens was confirmed in vitro. According to a subsequent analysis, TCR clusters identified in the first cohort showed a tendency to co-occur across the approximately 130 validation repertoires.

The receptor's source is a man between 25 and 39 years old in good health and CMV-seronegative. The J gene is TRBJ2-2, the V gene TRBV7-8; possibly TRBD1 for D (8 bases). The sequenced sample was PBMCs. In DNA, the CDR3 is TGTGCCAGCAGCGGGGGGGACAGGACCACCCCGAACACCGGGGAGCTGTTTTTT. Protein sequence: CASSGGDRTTPNTGELFF.